Listed here are 17 T cell receptor beta chains from one sample, sequenced in a study of blood T cell repertoires in COVID-19 (TCRdb year 2020). Library construction relied on the immunoSEQ multiplex PCR assay. TCRdb obtained this table from immuneACCESS and retained in-frame rearrangements with V and J assigned. These tables miss some clones; where compared with another copy, unresolved V genes account for less than half of the shortfall, and the remainder is unexplained. For this sample there are over 150,000 clones; approximately 90% appear just once. The ten largest clones capture about 1.1% of the sample. The source material was peripheral blood. The receptors stem from a man aged 25 to 40 with acute or convalescent COVID-19.

The chain carries TRBV27 and TRBJ2-3, with D perhaps TRBD2 (6 bases). CDR1 is MNHEY and CDR2 is SMNVEV in the germline V gene (reference sequence). The CDR3 totals 14 residues. V gave up 5 bases and J gave up 4 bases, with 13 bases separating them. As DNA, the CDR3 is TGTGCCAGCAGTCCACTGGGGGGTCCAGATACGCAGTATTTT. Translation: CASSPLGGPDTQYF.

The CDR3 nucleotides are TGTGCCAGCAGCTTAGTAGGCGGGGTCCTCTATGGCTACACCTTC. Its translation is CASSLVGGVLYGYTF. The rearrangement uses TRBV11-2 and TRBJ1-2, with D uncertain. V dropped 1 base and J dropped 4 bases, with 13 bases sitting between them. CDR1 SGHAT and CDR2 FQNNGV come from the germline V gene. This CDR3 spans 15 amino acids.

This clone appeared a few times. J is TRBJ2-5 and V is TRBV7-8; 8 nucleotides match TRBD2. Trimming took 5 bases from V and 3 from J; bases not matched to a gene: 5. Germline lookup yields CDR1 SGHVS and CDR2 FQNEAQ. The CDR3 runs to 14 residues. The CDR3 DNA follows: TGTGCCAGCAGCATTAGCGGGGTAAAAGAGACCCAGTACTTC. Translation gives CASSISGVKETQYF. The full variable domain, completed using reference TRBV7-8 and TRBJ2-5, is GAGVSQSPRYKVAKRGQDVALRCDPISGHVSLFWYQQALGQGPEFLTYFQNEAQLDKSGLPSDRFFAERPEGSVSTLKIQRTQQEDSAVYLCASSISGVKETQYFGPGTRLLVL.

This clone appeared a single time. The gene calls are TRBV21-1 and TRBJ2-5; the table's D call, TRBD2, was not checked against the DNA. TRBV21-1 is described as a pseudogene. The CDR3 totals 15 residues. The CDR3: CASSKELAGEETQYF. The CDR3 DNA follows: TGTGCCAGCAGCAAAGAACTAGCGGGAGAAGAGACCCAGTACTTC.

The rearrangement links TRBV7-2 to TRBJ2-7; 11 nucleotides line up with TRBD2. Germline assignment: CDR1 SGHTA and CDR2 FQGNSA. The CDR3 consists of 16 residues. With 4 bases clipped from V and 3 bases from J, the junction kept 8 bases outside the gene matches. The CDR3 coding sequence is TGTGCCAGCAGCTATAGCGGGGGGGCGTCCAGCTACGAGCAGTACTTC. This encodes CASSYSGGASSYEQYF.

This chain joins TRBV5-1 and TRBJ2-6; D not certain. The CDR3 extends over 16 amino acids. The V end lost 4 bases, the J end lost 1 base, and 12 bases lay between the germline ends. The germline V gene has CDR1 SGHRS and CDR2 YFSETQ. The CDR3 DNA sequence: TGCGCCAGCAGCCCCCGTGTCGGTTCTGGGGCCAACGTCCTGACTTTC. Translation: CASSPRVGSGANVLTF.

The gene calls are TRBV27 and TRBJ1-1, with 8 bases aligning to TRBD1. The CDR3 runs to 17 residues. Trimming took 5 bases from V and 1 from J; bases not matched to a gene: 12. Germline CDR1 and CDR2: MNHEY and SMNVEV (reference sequence). CDR3 sequence reads: CASSLRDGTGANTEAFF. The CDR3 bases are TGTGCCAGCAGTCTTCGCGACGGGACAGGCGCGAACACTGAAGCTTTCTTT.

The rearrangement uses TRBV18 and TRBJ2-1; 10 bases match TRBD1. CDR3 length: 17 amino acids. The ends lost 3 bases at V and 8 bases at J; junction bases unmatched: 13. Germline V gives CDR1 KGHSH, CDR2 LQKENI. The CDR3 spells CASSPTRQGAYVDEQFF. CDR3 DNA sequence: TGTGCCAGCTCACCGACAAGACAGGGGGCATACGTCGATGAGCAGTTCTTC.

The gene calls are TRBV4-2 and TRBJ2-1; 8 bases agree with TRBD2. V shed 4 bases and J 4 bases; nucleotides not matched to a gene: 6. Per germline, CDR1 LGHNA and CDR2 YNFKEQ. The CDR3 consists of 15 residues. The CDR3 here is CASSPAGGPYNEQFF. The CDR3 coding sequence is TGTGCCAGCAGCCCGGCGGGGGGTCCTTACAATGAGCAGTTCTTC.

The V call is TRBV19, the J call TRBJ2-1; TRBD2 aligns across 8 bases. Germline assignment: CDR1 LNHDA and CDR2 SQIVND (reference sequence). The CDR3 covers 13 residues. With 7 bases clipped from V and 6 bases from J, the junction kept 5 bases outside the gene matches. The DNA for the CDR3 is TGTGCCAGTAATAACGGGGGGGTCAATGAGCAGTTCTTC. Amino acids: CASNNGGVNEQFF.

The gene calls are TRBV6-5 and TRBJ2-1; tentative D call: TRBD2 (6 bases). CDR3 length: 14 residues. Germline loops: CDR1 MNHEY, CDR2 SVGAGI. Trimming removed 8 bases from V and 0 bases from J, with 11 bases in between. CDR3 DNA: TGTGCCAGCCGTCTGGGGGGCTCCTACAATGAGCAGTTCTTC. Translation gives CASRLGGSYNEQFF.

This chain uses TRBV9 with TRBJ1-2; D is perhaps TRBD1 (6 bases). The V end was cut by 3 bases, the J end by 6 bases, with 15 bases between. CDR3 size: 14 residues. CDR1 is SGDLS and CDR2 is YYNGEE in the germline V gene. The CDR3 nucleotides read TGTGCCAGCAGCGGCGGACAGTCTTCCCATGGCTACACCTTC. Translating it yields CASSGGQSSHGYTF.

This clone showed up just once. As DNA, the CDR3 is TGTGCCAGCAAGGCTAGACGGGGTCGGGAGACCCAGTACTTC. Its translation: CASKARRGRETQYF. The V call is TRBV27, the J call TRBJ2-5; tentative D call: TRBD2 (5 bases). The CDR3 extends over 14 amino acids. Germline V gives CDR1 MNHEY, CDR2 SMNVEV (reference sequence). The V end was cut by 7 bases, the J end by 5 bases, with 17 bases between.

The chain is built from TRBV7-9 and TRBJ1-1, with 9 positions matching TRBD1. The CDR3 is 14 residues long. With V trimmed by 5 bases and J by 9 bases, 10 bases remained unmatched. The germline gives CDR1 SEHNR, CDR2 FQNEAQ (reference sequence). The CDR3: CASSPPWGTGQAFF. The CDR3 DNA reads TGTGCCAGCAGCCCTCCTTGGGGGACAGGGCAAGCTTTCTTT.

The chain joins TRBV7-8 to TRBJ2-3; a weak D match, TRBD2 (6 bases). Germline V gene sequence: CDR1 SGHVS, CDR2 FQNEAQ. V was shortened by 7 bases and J by 6 bases, with 17 bases between the two germline ends. The CDR3 has 14 residues. CDR3 in DNA: TGTGCCAGCAAAGTTGGTGGGAGGTGGGATACGCAGTATTTT. Protein product: CASKVGGRWDTQYF. Filled out from reference TRBV7-8 and TRBJ2-3, the complete variable domain reads GAGVSQSPRYKVAKRGQDVALRCDPISGHVSLFWYQQALGQGPEFLTYFQNEAQLDKSGLPSDRFFAERPEGSVSTLKIQRTQQEDSAVYLCASKVGGRWDTQYFGPGTRLTVL.

This sequence joins TRBV20-1 and TRBJ2-5; 8 bases align to TRBD2. Germline V CDR1 and CDR2: DFQATT, SNEGSKA (reference sequence). The CDR3 contains 13 residues. Trimming cost V 3 bases and J 1 base; bases outside gene matches: 1. Here the CDR3 reads CSASRGGQETQYF. CDR3 bases: TGCAGTGCTAGTCGGGGGGGCCAAGAGACCCAGTACTTC.

The chain links TRBV11-2 to TRBJ2-5; TRBD2 is a possible D gene (5 bases). Germline CDR1 SGHAT, CDR2 FQNNGV. The CDR3 consists of 13 residues. With 9 bases removed from V and 3 bases from J, the gap between germline ends came to 14 bases. The CDR3 region is CASGPPREETQYF. CDR3 nucleotides: TGTGCCAGTGGACCGCCGAGGGAAGAGACCCAGTACTTC.